This TCR beta chain was sequenced for a study of blood T cell repertoires in COVID-19. Across the whole study: T cells, B-cell-depleted T cells, or PBMCs supplied cDNA or gDNA.

The CDR3 covers 14 residues. The trim removed 6 bases at V and 2 bases at J, leaving 7 bases unmatched. Germline lookup yields CDR1 SGHNT and CDR2 YENEEA. The table came from immunoSEQ multiplex PCR; TCRdb's copy has only in-frame clones and leaves some out. The sample lists 200,000 to 300,000 clones; about nine tenths were seen once. This receptor was identified in a person under 30 with COVID-19, enrolled during active disease. J is TRBJ2-7 and V is TRBV11-3; 7 nucleotides align to TRBD2. Sequences were obtained from peripheral blood. The CDR3 sequence is CASSLGGGPYEQYF. In nucleotides, the CDR3 is TGTGCCAGCAGTCTGGGCGGGGGACCCTACGAGCAGTACTTC.